One and the same sample provided the 5 T cell receptor gamma chains below, sequenced in a study of γδ T cells in repeated Plasmodium falciparum infection. Gammadelta T cells were flow-sorted from PBMC into Vgamma9/Vdelta2+ and Vdelta2-negative populations for bulk analysis. TCRdb called clones anew from the multiplex PCR reads with CATT. The table lists around 25,000 gamma-chain clones, roughly 3.1% of them singletons. Sequenced input: gamma-delta T cells from blood. The receptors shown here come from a pool of human donors (malaria-infected and uninfected, not separated).

There are many counts of this clone. The TCRdb protein, from a much larger clone, departs from this DNA's translation at residue 8, likely by read error; the protein shown derives from the DNA. V and J are TRGV9 and TRGJ1 or TRGJ2. The J gene is not listed in TCRdb, so it was assigned here from a DNA match to germline. Trimming removed 3 bases from V and 11 bases from J; junction bases left unmatched: 7. The CDR3 sequence is 11 residues long. Looked up from germline, CDR1 is GITISATS and CDR2 is ISYDGTV (reference sequence). CDR3 DNA: TGTGCCTTGTGGGAGACCTATGAGAAACTCTTT. This sequence encodes CALWETYEKLF.

This clone was detected many times. The translation of this DNA and the TCRdb protein of a much larger clone differ at residue 6, probably owing to a read error; the protein shown here is translated from the DNA. The DNA of the CDR3 is TGTGCCACCTGGGACAAGCAGAATTATAAGAAACTCTTT. Its translation: CATWDKQNYKKLF. This rearrangement joins TRGV3 to TRGJ1 or TRGJ2. The J gene is not listed in TCRdb, so it was assigned here from a DNA match to germline. Germline CDR1 and CDR2: VTNTFY and YDVSTARD (reference sequence). Trimming at V came to 2 bases and at J to 5 bases, leaving 6 bases not matched to a gene. CDR3 length equals 13 residues.

For this clone: Since a far larger clone is one base different, this is likely a read error. Other nucleotide sequences from this sample produce the same CDR3. This chain links TRGV8 with TRGJ1 or TRGJ2. TCRdb leaves out the J gene; it was filled in here by matching the DNA to germline. CDR1 VENAVY and CDR2 YDSYNSRV come from the germline V gene. The CDR3 has 13 amino acids. This chain's CDR3 is CATWDFSYYKKLF. In nucleotides, the CDR3 is TGTGCTACCTGGGATTTCTCTTATTATAAGAAACTCTTT.

This clone qualifies as medium-sized. Additional DNA sequences in this sample encode the identical CDR3. The CDR3 here is CATWDRRRYYKKLF. CDR3 in DNA: TGTGCCACCTGGGACAGGCGGCGGTATTATAAGAAACTCTTT. The chain recombines TRGV5 with TRGJ1 or TRGJ2. With 0 bases clipped from V and 4 bases from J, the junction kept 6 bases outside the gene matches. This CDR3 comprises 14 residues. Germline-derived CDR1 and CDR2 are VINAFY and YDVSNSKD.

This clone was picked up many times. TCRdb attributes to this sequence the protein of a much larger clone, which differs from the DNA translation at residue 9; a read error is likely, and the protein displayed is translated from the DNA. The V and J genes are TRGV2 and TRGJ1 or TRGJ2. This CDR3 contains 12 residues. The germline V gene encodes CDR1 EGSNGY and CDR2 YDSYNSKV. The CDR3 sequence is CATWDGPYRKLF. The DNA for the CDR3 is TGTGCCACCTGGGACGGACCTTATAGGAAACTCTTT.